The text below deals with one T cell receptor (beta chain). The data derive from a study of blood T cell repertoires in COVID-19. The V gene end was trimmed by 5 bases and the J gene end by 5 bases; junction bases not matched to a gene: 6. The CDR3 extends over 15 amino acids. The germline gives CDR1 MNHEY, CDR2 SVGEGT. As originally analysed: Estimates of nucleated cell counts were drawn from the amplification of reference gene primers. Sequenced by immunoSEQ multiplex PCR; TCRdb stores in-frame clones only, minus some. V, J and clone size are taken as reported in that table, and D and trimming were inferred from the DNA itself. The sample lists about 260,000 clones, about 87% seen once, with roughly a tenth in the top ten.

The sequence derives from a woman between 70 and 85 years old with COVID-19, enrolled during active disease. Sequencing input: peripheral blood. This chain uses TRBV6-2 or TRBV6-3 with TRBJ2-1; 10 bases map to TRBD1. This CDR3 reads CASSIYGTGDNEQFF. DNA of the CDR3: TGTGCCAGCAGTATTTACGGGACAGGGGACAATGAGCAGTTCTTC.